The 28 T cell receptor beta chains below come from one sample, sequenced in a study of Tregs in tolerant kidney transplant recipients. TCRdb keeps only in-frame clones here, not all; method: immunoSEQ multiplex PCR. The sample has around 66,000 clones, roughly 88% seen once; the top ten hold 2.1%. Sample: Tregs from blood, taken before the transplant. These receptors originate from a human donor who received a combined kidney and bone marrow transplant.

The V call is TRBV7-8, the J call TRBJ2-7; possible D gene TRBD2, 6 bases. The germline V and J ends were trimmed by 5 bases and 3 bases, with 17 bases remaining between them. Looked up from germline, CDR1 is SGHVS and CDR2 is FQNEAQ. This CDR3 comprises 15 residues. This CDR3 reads CASSIRGSVDYEQYF. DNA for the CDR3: TGTGCCAGCAGCATTCGGGGGTCAGTAGACTACGAGCAGTACTTC.

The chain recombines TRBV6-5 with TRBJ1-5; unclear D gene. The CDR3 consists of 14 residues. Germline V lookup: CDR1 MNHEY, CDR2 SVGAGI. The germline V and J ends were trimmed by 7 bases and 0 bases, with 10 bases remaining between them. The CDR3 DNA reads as TGTGCCAGCAAGAGTGCCTATAGCAATCAGCCCCAGCATTTT. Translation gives CASKSAYSNQPQHF.

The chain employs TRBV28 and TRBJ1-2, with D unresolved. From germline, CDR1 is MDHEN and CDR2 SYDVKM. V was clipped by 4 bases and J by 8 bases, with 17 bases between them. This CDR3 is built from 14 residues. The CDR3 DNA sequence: TGTGCCAGCAGTTCCCCGAGCGGAGGATGGGGCTACACCTTC. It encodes CASSSPSGGWGYTF.

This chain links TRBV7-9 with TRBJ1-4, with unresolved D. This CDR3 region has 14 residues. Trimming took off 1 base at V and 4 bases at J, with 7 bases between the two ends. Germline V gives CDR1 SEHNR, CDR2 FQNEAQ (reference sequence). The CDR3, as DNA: TGTGCCAGCAGCTTAGAGGGTTTTAATGAAAAACTGTTTTTT. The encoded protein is CASSLEGFNEKLFF. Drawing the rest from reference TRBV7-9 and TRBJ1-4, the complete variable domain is DTGVSQNPRHKITKRGQNVTFRCDPISEHNRLYWYRQTLGQGPEFLTYFQNEAQLEKSRLLSDRFSAERPKGSFSTLEIQRTEQGDSAMYLCASSLEGFNEKLFFGSGTQLSVL.

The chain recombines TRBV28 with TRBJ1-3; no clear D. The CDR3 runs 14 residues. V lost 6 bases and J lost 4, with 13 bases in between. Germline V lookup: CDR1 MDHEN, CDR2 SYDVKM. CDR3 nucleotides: TGTGCCAGCAGCCGTTATTACAGCGGAAACACCATATATTTT. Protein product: CASSRYYSGNTIYF.

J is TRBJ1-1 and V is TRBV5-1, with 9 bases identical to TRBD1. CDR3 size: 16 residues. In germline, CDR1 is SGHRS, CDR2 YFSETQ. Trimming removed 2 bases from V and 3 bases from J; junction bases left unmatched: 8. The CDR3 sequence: CASSLSYRGQDTEAFF. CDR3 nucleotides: TGCGCCAGCAGCTTAAGCTACAGGGGGCAGGACACTGAAGCTTTCTTT. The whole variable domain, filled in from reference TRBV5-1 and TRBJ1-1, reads KAGVTQTPRYLIKTRGQQVTLSCSPISGHRSVSWYQQTPGQGLQFLFEYFSETQRNKGNFPGRFSGRQFSNSRSEMNVSTLELGDSALYLCASSLSYRGQDTEAFFGQGTRLTVV.

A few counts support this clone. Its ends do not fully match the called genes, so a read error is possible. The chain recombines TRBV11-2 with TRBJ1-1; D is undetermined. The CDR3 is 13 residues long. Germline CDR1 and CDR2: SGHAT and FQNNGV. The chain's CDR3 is CASSLGVNPEAFF. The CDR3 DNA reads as TGTGCCAGCAGCTTAGGGGTGAACCCTGAAGCTTTCTTT.

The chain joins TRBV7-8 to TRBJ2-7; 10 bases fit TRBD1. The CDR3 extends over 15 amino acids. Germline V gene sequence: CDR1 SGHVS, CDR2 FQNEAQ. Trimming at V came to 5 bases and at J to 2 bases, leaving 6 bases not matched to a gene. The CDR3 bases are TGTGCCAGCAGCCTCCGGGACAGGGGTGCCTACGAGCAGTACTTC. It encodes CASSLRDRGAYEQYF.

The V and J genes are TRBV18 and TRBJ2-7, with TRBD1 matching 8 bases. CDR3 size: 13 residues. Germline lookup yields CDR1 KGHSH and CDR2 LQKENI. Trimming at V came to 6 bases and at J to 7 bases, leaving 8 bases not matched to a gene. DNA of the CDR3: TGTGCCAGCTCCTCCGGGACAGGTAGTGAGCAGTACTTC. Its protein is CASSSGTGSEQYF.

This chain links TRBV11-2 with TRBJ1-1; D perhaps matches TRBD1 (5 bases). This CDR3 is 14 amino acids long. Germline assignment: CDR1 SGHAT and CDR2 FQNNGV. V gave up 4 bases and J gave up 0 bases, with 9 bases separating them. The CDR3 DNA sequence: TGTGCCAGCAGCTGGGGGAGACTGAACACTGAAGCTTTCTTT. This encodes CASSWGRLNTEAFF.

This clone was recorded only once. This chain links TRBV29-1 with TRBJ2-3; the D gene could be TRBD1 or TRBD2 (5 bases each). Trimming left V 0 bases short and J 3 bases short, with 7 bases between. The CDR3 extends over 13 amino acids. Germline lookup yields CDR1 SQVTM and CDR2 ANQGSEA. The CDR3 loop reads CSVEDWGTDTQYF. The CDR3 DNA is TGCAGCGTTGAAGATTGGGGGACAGATACGCAGTATTTT.

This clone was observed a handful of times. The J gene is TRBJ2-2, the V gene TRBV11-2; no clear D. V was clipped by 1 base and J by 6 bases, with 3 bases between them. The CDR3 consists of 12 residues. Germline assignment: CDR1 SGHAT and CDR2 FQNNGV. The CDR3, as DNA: TGTGCCAGCAGCTTAGTAGCCGGGGAGCTGTTTTTT. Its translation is CASSLVAGELFF.

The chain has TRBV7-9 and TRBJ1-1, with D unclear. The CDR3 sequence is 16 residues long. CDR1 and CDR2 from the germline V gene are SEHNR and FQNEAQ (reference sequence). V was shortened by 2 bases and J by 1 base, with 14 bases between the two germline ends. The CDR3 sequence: CASSLKTEHPNTEAFF. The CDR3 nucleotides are TGTGCCAGCAGCTTAAAGACGGAACACCCGAACACTGAAGCTTTCTTT. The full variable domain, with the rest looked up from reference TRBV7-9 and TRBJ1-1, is DTGVSQNPRHKITKRGQNVTFRCDPISEHNRLYWYRQTLGQGPEFLTYFQNEAQLEKSRLLSDRFSAERPKGSFSTLEIQRTEQGDSAMYLCASSLKTEHPNTEAFFGQGTRLTVV.

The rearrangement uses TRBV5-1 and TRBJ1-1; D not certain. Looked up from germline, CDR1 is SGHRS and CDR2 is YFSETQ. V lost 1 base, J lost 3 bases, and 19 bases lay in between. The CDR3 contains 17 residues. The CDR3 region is CASSLKWAGEEDTEAFF. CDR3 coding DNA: TGCGCCAGCAGCTTGAAGTGGGCTGGAGAGGAGGACACTGAAGCTTTCTTT.

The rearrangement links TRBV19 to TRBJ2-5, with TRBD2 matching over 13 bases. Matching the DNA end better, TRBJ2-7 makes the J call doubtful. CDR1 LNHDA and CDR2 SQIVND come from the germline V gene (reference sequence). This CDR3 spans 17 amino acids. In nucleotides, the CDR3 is TGTGCCAGTAGTATCGCCCCGGGACTAGCGGGGTCCTACGAGCAGTACTTC. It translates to CASSIAPGLAGSYEQYF.

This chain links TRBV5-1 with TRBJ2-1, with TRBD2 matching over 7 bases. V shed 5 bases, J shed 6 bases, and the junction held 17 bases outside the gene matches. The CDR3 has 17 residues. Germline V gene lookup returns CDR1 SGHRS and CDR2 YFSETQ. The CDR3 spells CASSLERRLAATNEQFF. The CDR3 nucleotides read TGCGCCAGCAGTCTTGAGCGTCGGCTAGCGGCTACCAATGAGCAGTTCTTC.

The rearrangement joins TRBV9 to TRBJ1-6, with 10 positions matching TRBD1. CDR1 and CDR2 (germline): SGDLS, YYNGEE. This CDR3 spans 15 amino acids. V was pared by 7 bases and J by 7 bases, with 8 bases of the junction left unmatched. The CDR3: CASSTLGQGNSPLHF. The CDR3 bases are TGTGCCAGCTCCACCCTGGGACAGGGGAATTCACCCCTCCACTTT.

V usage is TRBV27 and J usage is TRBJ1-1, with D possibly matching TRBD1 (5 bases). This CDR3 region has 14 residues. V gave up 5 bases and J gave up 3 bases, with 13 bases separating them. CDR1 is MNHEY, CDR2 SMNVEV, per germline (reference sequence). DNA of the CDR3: TGTGCCAGCAGTCCGTGGGGCGAGCACACTGAAGCTTTCTTT. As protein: CASSPWGEHTEAFF.

The CDR3 coding sequence is TGTGCCAGCAGCCCACATTCCGGGACGGCGGACTACGAGCAGTACTTC. Translation gives CASSPHSGTADYEQYF. The chain employs TRBV16 and TRBJ2-7; D tentatively fits TRBD1 or TRBD2 (5 bases each). V was clipped by 4 bases and J by 3 bases, with 19 bases between them. This CDR3 is built from 16 residues. CDR1 is KGHSY, CDR2 FQNENV, per germline.

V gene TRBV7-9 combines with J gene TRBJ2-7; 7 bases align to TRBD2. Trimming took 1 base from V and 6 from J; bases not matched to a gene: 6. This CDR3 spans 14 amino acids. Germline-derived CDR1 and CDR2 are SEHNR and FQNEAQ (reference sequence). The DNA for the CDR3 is TGTGCCAGCAGCTTAGGCAGGGAGGGAGGCGAGCAGTACTTC. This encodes CASSLGREGGEQYF.

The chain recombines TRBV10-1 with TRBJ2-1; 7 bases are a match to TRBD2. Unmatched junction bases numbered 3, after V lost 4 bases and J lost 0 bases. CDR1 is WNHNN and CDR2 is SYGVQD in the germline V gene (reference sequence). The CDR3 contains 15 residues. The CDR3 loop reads CASSGGGSSYNEQFF. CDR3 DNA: TGCGCCAGCAGTGGGGGGGGGAGCTCCTACAATGAGCAGTTCTTC.

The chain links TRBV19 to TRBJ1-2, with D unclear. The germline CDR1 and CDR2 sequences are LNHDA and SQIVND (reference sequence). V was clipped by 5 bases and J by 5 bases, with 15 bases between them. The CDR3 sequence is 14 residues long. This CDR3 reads CASSQSQRAYGYTF. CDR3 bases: TGTGCCAGTAGTCAGTCGCAGCGTGCTTATGGCTACACCTTC.

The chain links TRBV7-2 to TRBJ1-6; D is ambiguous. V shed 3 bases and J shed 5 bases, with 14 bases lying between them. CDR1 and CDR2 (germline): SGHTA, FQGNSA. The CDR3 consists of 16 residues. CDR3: CASSFRPVADNSPLHF. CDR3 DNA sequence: TGTGCCAGCAGCTTTAGACCGGTAGCGGATAATTCACCCCTCCACTTT. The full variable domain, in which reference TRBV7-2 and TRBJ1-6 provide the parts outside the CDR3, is GAGVSQSPSNKVTEKGKDVELRCDPISGHTALYWYRQSLGQGLEFLIYFQGNSAPDKSGLPSDRFSAERTGGSVSTLTIQRTQQEDSAVYLCASSFRPVADNSPLHFGNGTRLTVT.

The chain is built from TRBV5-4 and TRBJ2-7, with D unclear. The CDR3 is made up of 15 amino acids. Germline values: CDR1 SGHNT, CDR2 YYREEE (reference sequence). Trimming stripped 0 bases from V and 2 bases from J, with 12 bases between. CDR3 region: CASSLGLSKTYEQYF. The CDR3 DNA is TGTGCCAGCAGCTTGGGCTTGTCAAAGACCTACGAGCAGTACTTC.

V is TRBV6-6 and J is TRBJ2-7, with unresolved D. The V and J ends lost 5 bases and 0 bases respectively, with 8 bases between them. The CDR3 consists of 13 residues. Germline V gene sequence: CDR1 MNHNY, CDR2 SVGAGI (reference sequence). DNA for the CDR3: TGTGCCAGCAGTCCACCGGCCTCCTACGAGCAGTACTTC. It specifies CASSPPASYEQYF.

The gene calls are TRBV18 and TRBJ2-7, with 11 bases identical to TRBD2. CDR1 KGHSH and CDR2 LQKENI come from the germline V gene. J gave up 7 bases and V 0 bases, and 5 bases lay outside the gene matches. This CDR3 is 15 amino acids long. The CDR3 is CASSPPTSGVWEQYF. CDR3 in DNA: TGTGCCAGCTCACCACCGACTAGCGGGGTTTGGGAGCAGTACTTC.

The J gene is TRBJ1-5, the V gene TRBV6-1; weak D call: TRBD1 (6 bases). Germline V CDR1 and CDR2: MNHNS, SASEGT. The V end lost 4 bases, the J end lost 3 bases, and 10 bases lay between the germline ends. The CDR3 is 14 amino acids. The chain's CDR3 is CASSGGHINQPQHF. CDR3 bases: TGTGCCAGCAGTGGGGGACATATCAATCAGCCCCAGCATTTT.

The chain's CDR3 is CASSLLAGGGDQPQHF. As DNA, the CDR3 is TGTGCCAGCAGTTTATTGGCAGGGGGCGGCGATCAGCCCCAGCATTTT. The chain couples TRBV27 to TRBJ1-5; 8 bases align to TRBD1. Trimming removed 1 base from V and 5 bases from J; junction bases left unmatched: 7. The germline CDR1 and CDR2 sequences are MNHEY and SMNVEV (reference sequence). The CDR3 consists of 16 residues.